This T cell receptor (beta chain) emerged from a study of blood T cell repertoires in COVID-19. Background on the study: The study drew acute and convalescent COVID-19 samples from the United States, Italy and Spain. From T cells, B-cell-depleted T cells, or PBMCs came the material, which was cDNA or gDNA.

The CDR3 is made up of 15 amino acids. Germline V gene data show CDR1 as SGHTA and CDR2 as FQGNSA. The ends lost 6 bases at V and 4 bases at J; junction bases unmatched: 4. Original methodology: Amplification with reference gene primers provided the estimates of nucleated cell counts. Measured with immunoSEQ multiplex PCR; TCRdb has only the in-frame clones, and not every one. That table is the source of V, J and clone size, and D and trimming were worked out from the DNA. This sample yields roughly 250,000 clones, of which about nine tenths are seen a single time; 7.2% belongs to the top ten. The sample comprised peripheral blood. The TCR sequence derives from a man in his 60s who had recovered from COVID-19. The chain has TRBV7-2 and TRBJ2-1, with 12 positions matching TRBD2. CDR3 nucleotides: TGTGCCAGCAGTTGGACTAGCGGGGCTTACAATGAGCAGTTCTTC. Protein: CASSWTSGAYNEQFF.